Shown below are 19 T cell receptor beta chains from a single sample sequenced in a study of blood T cell repertoires in COVID-19. The assay was immunoSEQ multiplex PCR, and TCRdb's table has in-frame clones only and misses some. The data contain 100,000 to 150,000 clones, 78% of them singletons. What was sequenced was peripheral blood. Every receptor here comes from an older man with acute or convalescent COVID-19.

This chain joins TRBV7-8 and TRBJ2-5, with 10 bases fitting TRBD2. V was clipped by 3 bases and J by 1 base; unmatched bases: 5. CDR1 is SGHVS, CDR2 FQNEAQ, per germline. This CDR3 comprises 16 residues. CDR3 coding DNA: TGTGCCAGCAGCTTGGGACTAGCGCACTCCCAAGAGACCCAGTACTTC. This sequence encodes CASSLGLAHSQETQYF.

CDR3 in amino acids: CASSLEGARGNTIYF. DNA of the CDR3: TGTGCCAGCAGCTTAGAGGGGGCGCGTGGAAACACCATATATTTT. The chain links TRBV7-9 to TRBJ1-3; TRBD1 matches 7 bases. Looked up from germline, CDR1 is SEHNR and CDR2 is FQNEAQ (reference sequence). The junction had 3 bases not matched to a gene; V was cut back by 1 base and J by 3 bases. The CDR3 spans 15 residues.

This rearrangement joins TRBV5-1 to TRBJ2-1, with a possible D match to TRBD1 (5 bases). The CDR3 is made up of 13 amino acids. Germline values: CDR1 SGHRS, CDR2 YFSETQ. The V and J ends lost 2 bases and 6 bases respectively, with 9 bases between them. The CDR3 sequence is CASSLERGNEQFF. The CDR3, as DNA: TGCGCCAGCAGCTTAGAAAGGGGCAATGAGCAGTTCTTC.

V gene TRBV5-1 combines with J gene TRBJ2-7, with a possible D match to TRBD2 (6 bases). In germline, CDR1 is SGHRS, CDR2 YFSETQ. Trimming took off 4 bases at V and 3 bases at J, with 20 bases between the two ends. The CDR3 length is 16 residues. Here the CDR3 DNA reads TGCGCCAGCAGCCCAGCACATGGGGGGAATCTCTACGAGCAGTACTTC. Its translation: CASSPAHGGNLYEQYF.

J is TRBJ2-7 and V is TRBV5-1; no reliable D call. Germline CDR1 SGHRS, CDR2 YFSETQ. The CDR3 extends over 15 amino acids. Trimming shortened V by 0 bases and J by 4 bases, and 14 bases separated the two germline ends. In DNA form, the CDR3 reads TGCGCCAGCAGCTTGGACGGTGTACGCGGATACGAGCAGTACTTC. Its protein product is CASSLDGVRGYEQYF.

A single count supports this clone. This chain joins TRBV7-9 and TRBJ2-7, with a tentative D call TRBD2 (6 bases). The CDR3 extends over 15 amino acids. Germline V gives CDR1 SEHNR, CDR2 FQNEAQ (reference sequence). V was shortened by 0 bases and J by 0 bases, with 9 bases between the two germline ends. The CDR3 region has the DNA TGTGCCAGCAGCTTAGCGCTGGGGGGCTCCTACGAGCAGTACTTC. Protein product: CASSLALGGSYEQYF.

This chain connects TRBV27 to TRBJ1-1; the match to TRBD1 covers 11 bases. With V trimmed by 4 bases and J by 5 bases, 6 bases remained unmatched. The CDR3 length is 15 residues. Germline assignment: CDR1 MNHEY and CDR2 SMNVEV (reference sequence). CDR3 DNA: TGTGCCAGCAGTTCCAGGGACAGGGGGTTGACTGAAGCTTTCTTT. Its protein is CASSSRDRGLTEAFF.

V and J are TRBV4-2 and TRBJ1-1; 7 bases match TRBD1. This CDR3 comprises 15 residues. J gave up 8 bases and V 0 bases, and 9 bases lay outside the gene matches. Germline V gene sequence: CDR1 LGHNA, CDR2 YNFKEQ. CDR3 region: CASSQERAGGLEAFF. For the CDR3, the DNA is TGTGCCAGCAGCCAAGAAAGGGCAGGGGGGTTGGAAGCTTTCTTT.

This clone appeared a few times. The CDR3 spells CSAGGGGPQHF. The CDR3 DNA follows: TGCAGTGCTGGCGGGGGGGGGCCCCAGCATTTT. This chain connects TRBV20-1 to TRBJ1-5, with TRBD1 as a possible D gene (5 bases). The CDR3 sequence is 11 residues long. Germline loops: CDR1 DFQATT, CDR2 SNEGSKA (reference sequence). V gave up 5 bases and J gave up 9 bases, with 11 bases separating them.

The CDR3 sequence: CASSLATGAGGELFF. CDR3 DNA: TGTGCCAGCAGCTTGGCAACAGGGGCGGGCGGGGAGCTGTTTTTT. The chain combines TRBV11-1 with TRBJ2-2; 7 nucleotides agree with TRBD1. The length of the CDR3 is 15 residues. With V trimmed by 3 bases and J by 7 bases, 8 bases remained unmatched. Germline CDR1 reads SGHAT; CDR2 reads FQDESV (reference sequence).

This clone has a handful of counts. This sequence joins TRBV4-3 and TRBJ1-6; 7 nucleotides line up with TRBD1. Unmatched junction bases numbered 7, after V lost 3 bases and J lost 5 bases. CDR3 length: 16 residues. Per the germline V gene, CDR1 is LGHNA and CDR2 is YSLEER. CDR3: CASSHRTGDNNSPLHF. The CDR3 nucleotides are TGCGCCAGCAGCCATAGAACAGGGGATAATAATTCACCCCTCCACTTT.

For the CDR3, the DNA is TGTGCCATCAGTGAATTCCTCCAGGGTGGTTCACCCCTCCACTTT. As protein: CAISEFLQGGSPLHF. V is TRBV10-3 and J is TRBJ1-6; tentative D call: TRBD1 (5 bases). Germline loops: CDR1 ENHRY, CDR2 SYGVKD. V lost 3 bases to trimming and J lost 9 bases, with 15 bases between them. The CDR3 extends over 15 amino acids.

V is TRBV29-1 and J is TRBJ1-1; no clear D. Per the germline V gene, CDR1 is SQVTM and CDR2 is ANQGSEA. CDR3 length equals 13 residues. Trimming shortened V by 2 bases and J by 6 bases, and 13 bases separated the two germline ends. The CDR3 loop reads CSVEKQVRSEAFF. CDR3 coding DNA: TGCAGCGTTGAAAAGCAGGTTAGGTCTGAAGCTTTCTTT.

The chain joins TRBV6-5 to TRBJ1-6; 7 bases are a match to TRBD1. Germline assignment: CDR1 MNHEY and CDR2 SVGAGI. J lost 1 base, V lost 7 bases, and 4 bases had no gene match. This CDR3 region has 15 residues. The CDR3 nucleotides read TGTGCCAGCATGACAGGGAGGTCCTATAATTCACCCCTCCACTTT. This codes for CASMTGRSYNSPLHF.

The gene calls are TRBV4-3 and TRBJ2-5, with D unresolved. The length of the CDR3 is 15 residues. The V end was cut by 4 bases, the J end by 1 base, with 13 bases between. Germline V CDR1 and CDR2: LGHNA, YSLEER. CDR3 sequence reads: CASSRSLNSQETQYF. The DNA of the CDR3 is TGCGCCAGCAGCCGAAGCTTAAACAGCCAAGAGACCCAGTACTTC.

This clone appeared once. V and J are TRBV5-1 and TRBJ2-7; 9 bases are a match to TRBD1. Unmatched junction bases numbered 8, after V lost 2 bases and J lost 5 bases. CDR1 is SGHRS, CDR2 YFSETQ, per germline. The CDR3 sequence is 15 residues long. CDR3 residues: CASSLSGTGINEQYF. The CDR3 bases are TGCGCCAGCAGCTTATCCGGGACAGGGATCAACGAGCAGTACTTC.

This chain connects TRBV14 to TRBJ1-1; D not resolved. There are 13 residues in the CDR3. The germline gives CDR1 SGHDN, CDR2 FVKESK. Trimming removed 2 bases from V and 4 bases from J, with 8 bases in between. CDR3: CASSQTTGTEAFF. In DNA form, the CDR3 reads TGTGCCAGCAGCCAAACCACGGGCACTGAAGCTTTCTTT.

V and J are TRBV7-2 and TRBJ2-2; D call uncertain. CDR3 size: 12 residues. V shed 1 base and J shed 9 bases, with 6 bases lying between them. The germline gives CDR1 SGHTA, CDR2 FQGNSA. This CDR3 reads CASSLGRRELFF. The CDR3 nucleotides are TGTGCCAGCAGCTTAGGGCGGAGGGAGCTGTTTTTT.

The chain has TRBV20-1 and TRBJ2-5; D ambiguous. From germline, CDR1 is DFQATT and CDR2 SNEGSKA (reference sequence). This CDR3 contains 12 residues. The V end lost 3 bases, the J end lost 5 bases, and 10 bases lay between the germline ends. This chain's CDR3 is CSASMQYETQYF. The CDR3 coding sequence is TGCAGTGCTAGTATGCAGTACGAGACCCAGTACTTC.